A single sample is the source of the 11 T cell receptor beta chains below, sequenced in a study of Ad26.COV2.S vaccination and SARS-CoV-2 variants. Profiled with immunoSEQ multiplex PCR; TCRdb holds only in-frame clones, not every one. The profile shows roughly 460,000 clones, roughly nine tenths of them singletons. Noted treatment: some 20 received Ad26.COV2.S at low or high dose, single or two shots; about 5 received placebo; per-sample allocation not given. Sampling occurred on day 63 after the first vaccine or placebo injection. Material: peripheral blood, obtained in a trial of Ad26.COV2.S vaccine versus placebo. Receptors were obtained from a person aged 18-60 years who received the Ad26.COV2.S COVID-19 vaccine or a placebo.

The chain combines TRBV18 with TRBJ1-3, with D possibly matching TRBD1 (6 bases). V gave up 5 bases and J gave up 4 bases, with 12 bases separating them. Germline CDR1 reads KGHSH; CDR2 reads LQKENI. The CDR3 contains 14 residues. CDR3 region: CASSTGLQGNTIYF. As DNA, the CDR3 is TGTGCCAGCTCAACAGGGCTCCAGGGAAACACCATATATTTT.

This sequence joins TRBV6-5 and TRBJ1-1; D uncertain. From germline, CDR1 is MNHEY and CDR2 SVGAGI. This CDR3 is built from 14 residues. With 6 bases removed from V and 2 bases from J, the gap between germline ends came to 13 bases. The CDR3 region has the DNA TGTGCCAGCAGCCGTCAGCGGTATAACACTGAAGCTTTCTTT. Amino acid sequence: CASSRQRYNTEAFF.

This chain links TRBV9 with TRBJ2-3; 7 bases match TRBD1. Germline trimming cut 3 bases from V and 4 bases from J; bases unmatched to any gene: 8. Germline-derived CDR1 and CDR2 are SGDLS and YYNGEE. This CDR3 contains 15 residues. The CDR3 loop is CASSERTGPADTQYF. CDR3 nucleotide sequence: TGTGCCAGCAGCGAGAGGACAGGTCCAGCAGATACGCAGTATTTT.

The V and J genes are TRBV7-8 and TRBJ1-2, with D tentatively TRBD1 (6 bases). The CDR3 contains 14 residues. V was pared by 4 bases and J by 4 bases, with 13 bases between. Germline V lookup: CDR1 SGHVS, CDR2 FQNEAQ. Here the CDR3 DNA reads TGTGCCAGCAGCTGGGACACAGGGAGCTATGGCTACACCTTC. It translates to CASSWDTGSYGYTF.

This chain links TRBV4-2 with TRBJ2-1; 10 bases are shared with TRBD2. The CDR3 is 17 residues long. V gave up 4 bases and J gave up 4 bases; unmatched junction bases: 10. The germline V gene has CDR1 LGHNA and CDR2 YNFKEQ. This CDR3 is CASSLSPSGSEYNEQFF. The CDR3 DNA follows: TGTGCCAGCAGCCTAAGTCCTAGCGGGAGCGAATACAATGAGCAGTTCTTC.

In DNA form, the CDR3 reads TGTGCCAGCAGCAAGAGCAGCGTAAACACTGAAGCTTTCTTT. It encodes CASSKSSVNTEAFF. The rearrangement joins TRBV21-1 to TRBJ1-1. TRBV21-1 is a pseudogene locus. The CDR3 runs to 14 residues.

This rearrangement joins TRBV19 to TRBJ1-2; D is possibly TRBD1 (5 bases). V gave up 11 bases and J gave up 4 bases, with 8 bases separating them. Germline V gives CDR1 LNHDA, CDR2 SQIVND (reference sequence). The CDR3 is made up of 10 amino acids. The DNA of the CDR3 is TGTGCCGCCGGGGGCTATGGCTACACCTTC. Its protein product is CAAGGYGYTF.

This chain links TRBV7-6 with TRBJ2-3; maybe TRBD2 (6 bases). This CDR3 comprises 14 residues. Trimming cost V 5 bases and J 2 bases, with 11 bases left between them. CDR1 and CDR2 (germline): SGHVS, FNYEAQ. CDR3 sequence: CASSPREITDTQYF. For the CDR3, the DNA is TGTGCCAGCAGCCCCCGGGAGATCACAGATACGCAGTATTTT.

The V and J genes are TRBV29-1 and TRBJ2-2; TRBD2 agrees at 11 bases. This CDR3 has 14 amino acids. V dropped 3 bases and J dropped 9; count of bases not matched to a gene: 6. Germline lookup yields CDR1 SQVTM and CDR2 ANQGSEA. This CDR3 is CSVDGLAGGRELFF. In DNA form, the CDR3 reads TGCAGCGTTGATGGGCTAGCGGGAGGCCGGGAGCTGTTTTTT.

This clone appeared a few times. Other DNA sequences of this sample code for an identical CDR3. The chain has TRBV27 and TRBJ1-5, with no clear D. This CDR3 region has 13 residues. With 8 bases removed from V and 7 bases from J, the gap between germline ends came to 15 bases. Germline CDR1 MNHEY, CDR2 SMNVEV (reference sequence). DNA for the CDR3: TGTGCCAGCTCGTTGAGGGAGGGACAGCCCCAGCATTTT. Residues: CASSLREGQPQHF.

The rearrangement joins TRBV19 to TRBJ1-1; unclear D gene. The CDR3 is made up of 11 amino acids. V lost 2 bases and J lost 8, with 6 bases in between. Germline loops: CDR1 LNHDA, CDR2 SQIVND (reference sequence). Written as DNA, the CDR3 is TGTGCCAGTAGTATATGGTCCGAAGCTTTCTTT. Protein sequence: CASSIWSEAFF.